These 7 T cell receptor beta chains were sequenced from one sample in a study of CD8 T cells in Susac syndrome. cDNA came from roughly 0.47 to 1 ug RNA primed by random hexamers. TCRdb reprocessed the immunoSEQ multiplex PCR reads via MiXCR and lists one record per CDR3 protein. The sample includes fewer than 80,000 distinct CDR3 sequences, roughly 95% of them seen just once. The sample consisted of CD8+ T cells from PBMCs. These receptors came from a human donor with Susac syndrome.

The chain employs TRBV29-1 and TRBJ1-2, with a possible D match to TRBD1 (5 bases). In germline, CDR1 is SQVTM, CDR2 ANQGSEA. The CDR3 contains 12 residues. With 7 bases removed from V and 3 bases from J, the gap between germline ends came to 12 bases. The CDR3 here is CSAPGPDYGYTF. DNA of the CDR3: TGCAGCGCCCCGGGACCTGACTATGGCTACACCTTC.

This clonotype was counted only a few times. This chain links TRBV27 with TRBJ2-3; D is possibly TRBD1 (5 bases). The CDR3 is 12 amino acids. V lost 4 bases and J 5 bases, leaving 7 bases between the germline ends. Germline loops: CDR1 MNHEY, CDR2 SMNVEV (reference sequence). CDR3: CASSSQGDTQYF. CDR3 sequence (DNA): TGTGCCAGCAGTTCCCAGGGAGATACGCAGTATTTT.

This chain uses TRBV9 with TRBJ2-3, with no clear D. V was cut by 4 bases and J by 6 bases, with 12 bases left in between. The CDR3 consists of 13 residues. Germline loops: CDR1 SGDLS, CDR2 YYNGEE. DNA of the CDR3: TGTGCCAGCAGCCTTGACCCCCCCGATACGCAGTATTTT. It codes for CASSLDPPDTQYF.

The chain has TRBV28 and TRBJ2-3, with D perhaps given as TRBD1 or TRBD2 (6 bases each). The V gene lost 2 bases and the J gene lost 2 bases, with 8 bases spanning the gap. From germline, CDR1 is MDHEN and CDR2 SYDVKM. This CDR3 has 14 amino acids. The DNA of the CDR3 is TGTGCCAGCAGTTTAAGGGGGGACACAGATACGCAGTATTTT. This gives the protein CASSLRGDTDTQYF.

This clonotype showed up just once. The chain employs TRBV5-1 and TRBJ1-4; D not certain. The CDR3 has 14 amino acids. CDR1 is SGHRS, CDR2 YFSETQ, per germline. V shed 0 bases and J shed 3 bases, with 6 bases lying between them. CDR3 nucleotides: TGCGCCAGCAGCTTGGAACGGCCTAATGAAAAACTGTTTTTT. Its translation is CASSLERPNEKLFF.

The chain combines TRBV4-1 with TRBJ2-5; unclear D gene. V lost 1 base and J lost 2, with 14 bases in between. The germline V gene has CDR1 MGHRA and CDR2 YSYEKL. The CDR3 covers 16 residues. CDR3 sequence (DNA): TGCGCCAGCAGCCAAGGGTCCGCTCTCCCGCAAGAGACCCAGTACTTC. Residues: CASSQGSALPQETQYF.

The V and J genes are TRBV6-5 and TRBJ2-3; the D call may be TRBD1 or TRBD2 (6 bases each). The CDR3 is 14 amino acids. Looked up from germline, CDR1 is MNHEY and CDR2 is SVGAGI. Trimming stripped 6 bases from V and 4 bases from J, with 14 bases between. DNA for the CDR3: TGTGCCAGCAGGGAACAGGGAGGCCCAGATACGCAGTATTTT. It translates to CASREQGGPDTQYF.